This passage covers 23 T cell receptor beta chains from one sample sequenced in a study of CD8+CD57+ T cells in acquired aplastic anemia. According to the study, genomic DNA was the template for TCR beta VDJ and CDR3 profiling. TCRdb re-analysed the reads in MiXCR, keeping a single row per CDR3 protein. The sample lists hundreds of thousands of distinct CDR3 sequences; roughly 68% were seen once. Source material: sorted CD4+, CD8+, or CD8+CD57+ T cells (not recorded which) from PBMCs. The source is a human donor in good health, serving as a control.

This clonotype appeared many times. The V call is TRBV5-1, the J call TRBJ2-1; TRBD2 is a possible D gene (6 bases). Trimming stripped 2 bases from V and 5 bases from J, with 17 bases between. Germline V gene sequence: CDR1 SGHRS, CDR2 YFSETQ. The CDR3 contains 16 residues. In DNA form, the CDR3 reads TGCGCCAGCAGCTTCTCCGGGACTCCGGCCGACAATGAGCAGTTCTTC. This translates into CASSFSGTPADNEQFF.

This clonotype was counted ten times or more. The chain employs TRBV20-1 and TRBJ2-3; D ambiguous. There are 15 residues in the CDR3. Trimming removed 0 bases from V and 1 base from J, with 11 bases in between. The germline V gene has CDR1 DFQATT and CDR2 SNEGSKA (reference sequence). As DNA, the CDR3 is TGCAGTGCTAGAGATAGTGGGGTCCGCACAGATACGCAGTATTTT. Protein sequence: CSARDSGVRTDTQYF.

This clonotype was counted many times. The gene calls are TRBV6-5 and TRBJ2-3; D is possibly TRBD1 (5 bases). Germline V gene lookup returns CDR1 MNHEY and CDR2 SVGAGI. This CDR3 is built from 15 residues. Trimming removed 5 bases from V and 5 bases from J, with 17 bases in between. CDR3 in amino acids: CASSVNSGALDTQYF. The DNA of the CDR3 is TGTGCCAGCAGTGTCAACAGTGGGGCACTAGATACGCAGTATTTT.

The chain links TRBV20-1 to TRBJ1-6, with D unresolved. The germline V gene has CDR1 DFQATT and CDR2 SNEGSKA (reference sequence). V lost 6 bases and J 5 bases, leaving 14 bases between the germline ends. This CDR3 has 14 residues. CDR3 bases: TGCAGTGCCCATCAGGTGGTTAATAATTCACCCCTCCACTTT. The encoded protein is CSAHQVVNNSPLHF.

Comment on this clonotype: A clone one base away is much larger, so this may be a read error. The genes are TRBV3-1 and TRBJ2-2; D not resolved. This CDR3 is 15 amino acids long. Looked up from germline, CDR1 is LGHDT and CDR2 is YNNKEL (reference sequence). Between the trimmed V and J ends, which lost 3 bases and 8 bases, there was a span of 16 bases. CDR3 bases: TGTGCCAGCAGCCAGACGGCTAGTGGTTCAGGGGAGCTGTTTTTT. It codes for CASSQTASGSGELFF.

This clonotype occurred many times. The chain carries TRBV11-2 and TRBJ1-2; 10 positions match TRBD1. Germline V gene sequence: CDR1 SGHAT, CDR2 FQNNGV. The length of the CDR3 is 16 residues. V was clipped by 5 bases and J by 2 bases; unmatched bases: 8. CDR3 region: CASSPSGQGYNYGYTF. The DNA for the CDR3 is TGTGCCAGCAGCCCCTCGGGACAGGGGTACAACTATGGCTACACCTTC.

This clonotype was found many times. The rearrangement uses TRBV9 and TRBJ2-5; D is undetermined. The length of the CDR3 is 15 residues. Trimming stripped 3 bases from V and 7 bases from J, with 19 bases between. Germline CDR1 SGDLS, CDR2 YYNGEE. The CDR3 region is CASSEGLSDIATQYF. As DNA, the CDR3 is TGTGCCAGCAGCGAGGGCCTTTCTGATATTGCGACCCAGTACTTC.

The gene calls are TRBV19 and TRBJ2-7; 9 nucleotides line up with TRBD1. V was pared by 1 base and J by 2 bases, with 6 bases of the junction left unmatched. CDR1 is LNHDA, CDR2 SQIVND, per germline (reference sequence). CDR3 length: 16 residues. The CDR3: CASSIVGTGNPYEQYF. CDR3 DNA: TGTGCCAGTAGTATAGTGGGGACAGGGAACCCCTACGAGCAGTACTTC.

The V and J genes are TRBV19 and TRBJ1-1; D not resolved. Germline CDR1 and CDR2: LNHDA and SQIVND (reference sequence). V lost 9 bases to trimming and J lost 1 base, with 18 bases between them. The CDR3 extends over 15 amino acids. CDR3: CASSVGRRTNTEAFF. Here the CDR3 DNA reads TGTGCCAGCAGCGTAGGGCGACGGACGAACACTGAAGCTTTCTTT.

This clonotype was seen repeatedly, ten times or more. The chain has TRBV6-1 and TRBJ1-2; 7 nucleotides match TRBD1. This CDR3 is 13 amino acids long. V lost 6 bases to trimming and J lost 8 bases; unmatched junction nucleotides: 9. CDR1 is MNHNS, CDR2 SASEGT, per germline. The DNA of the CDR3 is TGTGCCAGCAGACAGGACAGGCGGGAAGGCTACACCTTC. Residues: CASRQDRREGYTF.

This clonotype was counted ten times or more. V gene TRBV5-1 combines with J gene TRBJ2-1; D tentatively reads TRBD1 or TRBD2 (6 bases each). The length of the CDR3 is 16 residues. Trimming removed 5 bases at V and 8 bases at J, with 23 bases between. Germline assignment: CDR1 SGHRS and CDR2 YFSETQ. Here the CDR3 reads CASRRGAQGIRDEQFF. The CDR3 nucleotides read TGCGCCAGCAGGCGCGGGGCACAGGGAATTCGGGATGAGCAGTTCTTC.

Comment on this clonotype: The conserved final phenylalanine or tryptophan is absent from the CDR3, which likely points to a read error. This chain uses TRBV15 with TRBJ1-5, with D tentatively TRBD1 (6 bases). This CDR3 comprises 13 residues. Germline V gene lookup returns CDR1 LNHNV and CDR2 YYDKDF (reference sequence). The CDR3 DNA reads TGTGCCAGCAGCCGGGACAACAAGCTGCCCCAGCATTAT. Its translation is CASSRDNKLPQHY.

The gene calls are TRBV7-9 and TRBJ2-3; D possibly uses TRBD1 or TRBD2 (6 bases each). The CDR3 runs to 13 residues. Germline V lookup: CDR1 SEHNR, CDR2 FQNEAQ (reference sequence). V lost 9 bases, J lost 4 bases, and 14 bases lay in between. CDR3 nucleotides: TGTGCCAGGAGGGGGGTCCTTGCAGATACGCAGTATTTT. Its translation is CARRGVLADTQYF.

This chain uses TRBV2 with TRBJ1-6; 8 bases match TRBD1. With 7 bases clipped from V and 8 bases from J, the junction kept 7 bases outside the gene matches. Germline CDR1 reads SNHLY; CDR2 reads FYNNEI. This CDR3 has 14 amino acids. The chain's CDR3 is CASTWTGTDSPLHF. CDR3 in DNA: TGTGCCAGCACCTGGACAGGGACGGATTCACCCCTCCACTTT.

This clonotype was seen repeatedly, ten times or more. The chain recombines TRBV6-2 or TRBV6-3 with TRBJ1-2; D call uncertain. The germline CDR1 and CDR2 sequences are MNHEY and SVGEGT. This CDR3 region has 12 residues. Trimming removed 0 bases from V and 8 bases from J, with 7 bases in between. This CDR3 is CASSYSRVGYTF. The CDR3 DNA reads TGTGCCAGCAGTTACTCGAGGGTGGGCTACACCTTC.

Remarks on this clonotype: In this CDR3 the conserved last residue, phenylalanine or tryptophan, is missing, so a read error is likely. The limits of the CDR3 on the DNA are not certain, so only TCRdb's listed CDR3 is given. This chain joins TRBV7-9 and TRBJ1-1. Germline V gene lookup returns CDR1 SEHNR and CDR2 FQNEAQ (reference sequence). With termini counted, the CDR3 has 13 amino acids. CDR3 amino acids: CASSFGRDTEDFC.

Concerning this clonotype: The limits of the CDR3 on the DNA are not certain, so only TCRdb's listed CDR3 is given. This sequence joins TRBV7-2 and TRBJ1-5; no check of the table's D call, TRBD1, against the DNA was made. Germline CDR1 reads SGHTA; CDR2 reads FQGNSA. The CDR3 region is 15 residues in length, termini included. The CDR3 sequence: CASSPDSPLHFGHHF.

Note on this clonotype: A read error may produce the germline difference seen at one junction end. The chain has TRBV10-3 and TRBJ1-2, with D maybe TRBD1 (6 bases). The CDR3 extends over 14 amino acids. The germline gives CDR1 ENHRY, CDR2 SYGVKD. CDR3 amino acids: CASSEGAGGYGYHF. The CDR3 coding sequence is TGTGCCAGCAGCGAAGGAGCGGGGGGCTATGGCTACCATTTT.

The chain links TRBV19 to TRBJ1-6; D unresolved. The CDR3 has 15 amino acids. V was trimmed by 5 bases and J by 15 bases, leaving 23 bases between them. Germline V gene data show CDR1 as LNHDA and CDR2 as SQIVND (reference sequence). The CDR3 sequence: CASSPLAERGTHLHF. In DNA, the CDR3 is TGTGCCAGTAGTCCGCTGGCGGAGCGAGGTACACACCTCCACTTT.

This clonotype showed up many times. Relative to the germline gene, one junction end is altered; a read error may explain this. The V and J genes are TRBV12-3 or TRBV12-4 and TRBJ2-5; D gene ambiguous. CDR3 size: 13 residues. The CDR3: CASSFLAQEAQYF. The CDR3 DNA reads TGTGCCAGCAGTTTCTTGGCTCAAGAGGCCCAGTACTTC.

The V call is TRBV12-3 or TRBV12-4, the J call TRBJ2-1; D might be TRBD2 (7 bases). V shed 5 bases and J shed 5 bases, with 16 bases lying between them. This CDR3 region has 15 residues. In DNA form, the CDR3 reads TGTGCCAGCAGTCTGGTGGGGGGGACACACAATGAGCAGTTCTTC. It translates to CASSLVGGTHNEQFF.

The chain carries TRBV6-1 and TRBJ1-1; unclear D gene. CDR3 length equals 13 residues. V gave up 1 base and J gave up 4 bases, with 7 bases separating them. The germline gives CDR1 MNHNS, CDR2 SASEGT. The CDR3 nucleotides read TGTGCCAGCAGTGAAGGATGGATCACTGAAGCTTTCTTT. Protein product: CASSEGWITEAFF.

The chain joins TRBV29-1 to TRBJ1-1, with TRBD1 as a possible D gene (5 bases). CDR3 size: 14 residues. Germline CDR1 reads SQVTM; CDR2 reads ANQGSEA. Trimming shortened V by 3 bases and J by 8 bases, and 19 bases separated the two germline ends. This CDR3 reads CSVEDLGEELEAFF. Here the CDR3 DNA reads TGCAGCGTTGAGGACTTAGGGGAAGAACTAGAAGCTTTCTTT.